This TCR beta chain originates from a study of siplizumab effects on memory and regulatory T cells. Generated by immunoSEQ multiplex PCR, the TCRdb table keeps only in-frame clones and is missing some. In the table there are approximately 84,000 clones, around 93% of which are singletons. The study, taken as a whole, reports: Confirmatory evidence of suppressive function in proliferating siplizumab-culture Tregs was not obtained. The diversity of naive T cells seemed greater than that of memory cells, and their alloresponse contribution seemed major. A small minority of alloreactive clones were mapped to unstimulated subsets.

The CDR3 extends over 15 amino acids. The germline V gene has CDR1 LGHNA and CDR2 YNFKEQ. V lost 0 bases, J lost 8 bases, and 14 bases lay in between. A word on this clone: What it binds is not known.

The chain combines TRBV4-2 with TRBJ2-1, with a tentative D call TRBD1 (6 bases). The source is a human donor in good health. The material sequenced was CD8+ T cells sorted from blood. The CDR3 DNA reads as TGTGCCAGCAGCCAAGAATTCAACAGGGTGGATGAGCAGTTCTTC. Its translation is CASSQEFNRVDEQFF.